Following are 15 T cell receptor beta chains from one sample sequenced in a study of T cell responses to AZD1222 COVID-19 vaccine. Measured with immunoSEQ multiplex PCR; TCRdb has only the in-frame clones, and not every one. This table has 120,000 to 150,000 clones, approximately 91% appearing once. Specimen: peripheral blood, collected on day 0 of AZD1222 vaccination. The origin of the receptors is an adult in good health.

This chain joins TRBV18 and TRBJ1-2, with D possibly matching TRBD1 (5 bases). This CDR3 has 13 residues. Per the germline V gene, CDR1 is KGHSH and CDR2 is LQKENI. Trimming removed 3 bases from V and 5 bases from J, with 10 bases in between. The CDR3 loop reads CASSPTEIYGYTF. The CDR3 bases are TGTGCCAGCTCACCGACAGAAATATATGGCTACACCTTC.

The rearrangement uses TRBV19 and TRBJ1-5; the D is unclear. This CDR3 is 14 amino acids long. The ends were cut back, 3 bases at V and 9 bases at J, with 15 bases in the middle. The germline V gene encodes CDR1 LNHDA and CDR2 SQIVND (reference sequence). CDR3 residues: CASSIESLGGPQHF. The CDR3 DNA reads TGTGCCAGTAGTATTGAGTCCTTAGGAGGGCCCCAGCATTTT. The full variable domain, its missing parts supplied by reference TRBV19 and TRBJ1-5, is DGGITQSPKYLFRKEGQNVTLSCEQNLNHDAMYWYRQDPGQGLRLIYYSQIVNDFQKGDIAEGYSVSREKKESFPLTVTSAQKNPTAFYLCASSIESLGGPQHFGDGTRLSIL.

This chain joins TRBV27 and TRBJ2-7, with TRBD2 matching over 7 bases. The trim removed 2 bases at V and 2 bases at J, leaving 3 bases unmatched. CDR1 MNHEY and CDR2 SMNVEV come from the germline V gene (reference sequence). The CDR3 is 14 amino acids. In nucleotides, the CDR3 is TGTGCCAGCAGTTTAGCGGGAGATGCCTACGAGCAGTACTTC. It codes for CASSLAGDAYEQYF.

The V call is TRBV7-9, the J call TRBJ1-6; unclear D gene. The CDR3 is 16 residues long. Germline assignment: CDR1 SEHNR and CDR2 FQNEAQ (reference sequence). V was clipped by 2 bases and J by 0 bases, with 8 bases between them. CDR3 region: CASSLTQSSYNSPLHF. The CDR3 DNA is TGTGCCAGCAGCTTAACCCAGAGCTCCTATAATTCACCCCTCCACTTT.

This chain connects TRBV14 to TRBJ2-7; D unclear. The germline gives CDR1 SGHDN, CDR2 FVKESK. This CDR3 has 14 amino acids. Trimming cost V 4 bases and J 2 bases, with 12 bases left between them. The CDR3 bases are TGTGCCAGCAGCCCCTTGGGTGTAACCTACGAGCAGTACTTC. Translation gives CASSPLGVTYEQYF.

The rearrangement links TRBV27 to TRBJ1-1, with a weak D call TRBD1 (5 bases). Germline values: CDR1 MNHEY, CDR2 SMNVEV (reference sequence). The CDR3 loop spans 14 amino acids. Trimming shortened V by 3 bases and J by 0 bases, and 8 bases separated the two germline ends. The CDR3 DNA reads TGTGCCAGCAGTTTGGGGGTTATGAACACTGAAGCTTTCTTT. Protein: CASSLGVMNTEAFF.

The DNA for the CDR3 is TGTGCCAGCAGTCTCTCGGTCGCTTTACTTAATTCACCCCTCCACTTT. This codes for CASSLSVALLNSPLHF. The gene calls are TRBV27 and TRBJ1-6; D not certain. This CDR3 comprises 16 residues. V shed 5 bases and J shed 6 bases, with 17 bases lying between them. Germline V gene data show CDR1 as MNHEY and CDR2 as SMNVEV (reference sequence).

DNA of the CDR3: TGTGCCAGCAGCGTCGCAGGGAATGAGCAGTTCTTC. Its protein is CASSVAGNEQFF. The chain joins TRBV7-3 to TRBJ2-1, with a possible D match to TRBD1 (5 bases). Per the germline V gene, CDR1 is SGHTA and CDR2 is FQGTGA. The CDR3 runs 12 residues. Trimming shortened V by 5 bases and J by 7 bases, and 9 bases separated the two germline ends. The variable domain in full, with the rest retrieved from reference TRBV7-3 and TRBJ2-1, is GAGVSQTPSNKVTEKGKYVELRCDPISGHTALYWYRQSLGQGPEFLIYFQGTGAADDSGLPNDRFFAVRPEGSVSTLKIQRTERGDSAVYLCASSVAGNEQFFGPGTRLTVL.

The chain is built from TRBV5-1 and TRBJ2-3, with 8 positions matching TRBD2. The CDR3 runs to 15 residues. V dropped 2 bases and J dropped 1; count of bases not matched to a gene: 3. The V gene's germline CDR1 is SGHRS and CDR2 YFSETQ. The CDR3, as DNA: TGCGCCAGCAGCTTAACGACTAGCGGCACAGATACGCAGTATTTT. Protein: CASSLTTSGTDTQYF.

This chain connects TRBV7-8 to TRBJ2-6; 8 bases match TRBD1. CDR1 and CDR2 from the germline V gene are SGHVS and FQNEAQ. After removal of 5 bases from V and 1 base from J, the junction contained 1 base not matched to a gene. The CDR3 totals 15 residues. The CDR3 spells CASSDRGSGANVLTF. CDR3 sequence (DNA): TGTGCCAGCAGCGACAGGGGATCTGGGGCCAACGTCCTGACTTTC.

The chain uses TRBV5-8 and TRBJ1-3; a weak D match, TRBD1 (5 bases). The CDR3 is made up of 14 amino acids. The V gene lost 0 bases and the J gene lost 3 bases, with 7 bases spanning the gap. Germline-derived CDR1 and CDR2 are SGHTS and YDEGEE. CDR3 sequence: CASSLEGDGNTIYF. Here the CDR3 DNA reads TGTGCCAGCAGCTTGGAAGGGGATGGAAACACCATATATTTT.

V and J are TRBV29-1 and TRBJ2-2, with a possible D match to TRBD1 (5 bases). The CDR3 contains 11 residues. CDR1 SQVTM and CDR2 ANQGSEA come from the germline V gene. Deletions cut 3 bases from V and 6 bases from J, with 5 bases between. The CDR3 DNA sequence: TGCAGCGTTGAGGGGCCCGGGGAGCTGTTTTTT. Translating gives CSVEGPGELFF.

The chain couples TRBV6-5 to TRBJ1-2; possibly TRBD1 for D (5 bases). CDR3 length: 13 amino acids. Germline V CDR1 and CDR2: MNHEY, SVGAGI. V lost 0 bases to trimming and J lost 7 bases, with 9 bases between them. In DNA form, the CDR3 reads TGTGCCAGCAGTTACTCGGCAGGGAGTGGCTACACCTTC. Its protein is CASSYSAGSGYTF.

V and J are TRBV24-1 and TRBJ2-2, with 7 bases identical to TRBD1. The germline V gene encodes CDR1 KGHDR and CDR2 SFDVKD. The CDR3 has 14 amino acids. V dropped 4 bases and J dropped 5; count of bases not matched to a gene: 3. CDR3 DNA: TGTGCCACCAGTGACTACAGGGGTACCGGGGAGCTGTTTTTT. Amino acids: CATSDYRGTGELFF.

The chain joins TRBV2 to TRBJ1-5, with D maybe TRBD1 (6 bases). Deletions cut 4 bases from V and 6 bases from J, with 16 bases between. The CDR3 contains 15 residues. Germline V gives CDR1 SNHLY, CDR2 FYNNEI. The CDR3 DNA reads as TGTGCCAGCAGTGGGGGACAAGGCGTACGTCAGCCCCAGCATTTT. Translated, it gives CASSGGQGVRQPQHF. Looking up the rest from reference TRBV2 and TRBJ1-5 gives the full variable domain: EPEVTQTPSHQVTQMGQEVILRCVPISNHLYFYWYRQILGQKVEFLVSFYNNEISEKSEIFDDQFSVERPDGSNFTLKIRSTKLEDSAMYFCASSGGQGVRQPQHFGDGTRLSIL.